This T cell receptor beta chain was recovered during a study of CD8 T cells in Susac syndrome. The authors carried out high-throughput sequencing of TCR beta. They applied it to CD8+ and CD4+ T cells obtained from blood. The multiple sclerosis controls were treatment-naive patients affected by stable or active relapsing-remitting disease. The CDR3 spans 15 residues. Germline lookup yields CDR1 MDHEN and CDR2 SYDVKM. The V gene lost 3 bases and the J gene lost 7 bases, with 16 bases spanning the gap. When the RNA was reverse transcribed, random hexamers were used with an input of roughly 0.45 to 1 ug. TCR beta CDR3 was amplified by immunoSEQ covering 54 Vbeta and 13 Jbeta. TCRdb reprocessed the immunoSEQ multiplex PCR reads via MiXCR and lists one record per CDR3 protein. This sample carries about 76,000 distinct CDR3 sequences, 91% of them seen once, and the ten largest clones take around 0.5%.

The chain joins TRBV28 to TRBJ2-1, with D unresolved. Sequencing was carried out using CD8+ T cells from PBMCs. This clonotype was sampled from a human donor with multiple sclerosis. In DNA, the CDR3 is TGTGCCAGCAGTTTCTCTTCCATATTAAAGAATGAGCAGTTCTTC. Translation: CASSFSSILKNEQFF.